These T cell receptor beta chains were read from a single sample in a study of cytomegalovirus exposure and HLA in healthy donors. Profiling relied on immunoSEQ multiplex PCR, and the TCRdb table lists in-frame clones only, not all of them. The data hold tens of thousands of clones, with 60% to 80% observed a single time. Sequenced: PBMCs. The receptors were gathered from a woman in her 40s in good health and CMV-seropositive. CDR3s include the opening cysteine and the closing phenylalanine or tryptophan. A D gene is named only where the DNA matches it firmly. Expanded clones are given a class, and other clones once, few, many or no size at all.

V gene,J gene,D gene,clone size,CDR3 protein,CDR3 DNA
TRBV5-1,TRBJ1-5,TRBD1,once,CASSLAGGDRGRGNQPQHF,TGCGCCAGCAGCTTGGCGGGAGGGGACAGGGGCCGAGGAAATCAGCCCCAGCATTTT
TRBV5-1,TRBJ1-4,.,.,CASSFDRSGPNEKLFF,TGCGCCAGCAGCTTCGACAGGTCCGGGCCTAATGAAAAACTGTTTTTT
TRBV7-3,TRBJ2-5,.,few,CASSPTGLQETQYF,TGTGCCAGCAGCCCCACGGGACTGCAAGAGACCCAGTACTTC
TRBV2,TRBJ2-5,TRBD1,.,CASSLARQGEETQYF,TGTGCCAGCTCCTTGGCCCGACAGGGGGAAGAGACCCAGTACTTC
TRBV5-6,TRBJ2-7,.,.,CASSLQIGGYEQYF,TGTGCCAGCAGCTTGCAGATCGGGGGTTACGAGCAGTACTTC
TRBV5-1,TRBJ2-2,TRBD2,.,CASSLVSSASGGAGELFF,TGCGCCAGCAGCTTGGTCTCCTCGGCTAGCGGGGGGGCCGGGGAGCTGTTTTTT
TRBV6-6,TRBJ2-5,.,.,CASSPQDEQETQYF,TGTGCCAGCTCCCCGCAGGATGAACAAGAGACCCAGTACTTC
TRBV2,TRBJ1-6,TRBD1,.,CASRTGGLGSYNSPLHF,TGTGCCAGCCGGACAGGGGGCCTCGGCTCCTATAATTCACCCCTCCACTTT
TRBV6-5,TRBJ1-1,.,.,CASSSTASGEAFF,TGTGCCAGCAGTTCGACCGCTTCGGGGGAAGCTTTCTTT
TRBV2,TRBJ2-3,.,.,CASSEGLPYTDTQYF,TGTGCCAGCAGTGAGGGACTTCCCTACACAGATACGCAGTATTTT
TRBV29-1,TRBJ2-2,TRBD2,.,CSGTSANTGELFF,TGCAGCGGGACTAGCGCAAACACCGGGGAGCTGTTTTTT
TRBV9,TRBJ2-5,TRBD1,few,CASSVGTGLETQYF,TGTGCCAGCAGCGTTGGGACAGGGCTAGAGACCCAGTACTTC
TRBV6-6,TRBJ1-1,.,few,CASRDGQVNTEAFF,TGTGCCAGCAGGGACGGACAAGTGAACACTGAAGCTTTCTTT
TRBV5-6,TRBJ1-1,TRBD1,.,CASSIGTGNINTEAFF,TGTGCCAGCAGCATTGGGACAGGGAATATTAACACTGAAGCTTTCTTT
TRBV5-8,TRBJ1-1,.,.,CASSLGGRPESTEAFF,TGTGCCAGCAGCTTGGGGGGGAGGCCGGAAAGCACTGAAGCTTTCTTT
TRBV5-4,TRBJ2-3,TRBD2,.,CASSLVAGVTDTQYF,TGTGCCAGCAGCTTGGTAGCGGGGGTAACAGATACGCAGTATTTT
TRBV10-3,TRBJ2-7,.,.,CAISESGRVGEQYF,TGTGCCATCAGTGAGTCGGGCAGGGTAGGCGAGCAGTACTTC
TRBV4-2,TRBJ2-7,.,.,CASSQESRGSAHGGEQYF,TGTGCCAGCAGCCAAGAGTCCCGCGGCAGCGCCCATGGTGGCGAGCAGTACTTC
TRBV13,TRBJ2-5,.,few,CASSAARSTETQYF,TGTGCCAGCAGCGCCGCCCGTAGCACAGAGACCCAGTACTTC
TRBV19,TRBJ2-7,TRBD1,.,CASSIWTGTAYEQYF,TGTGCCAGTAGTATTTGGACAGGGACTGCCTACGAGCAGTACTTC
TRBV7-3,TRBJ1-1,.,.,CASSSQGPGTEAFF,TGTGCCAGCAGCTCACAGGGACCTGGGACTGAAGCTTTCTTT
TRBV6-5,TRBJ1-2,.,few,CASSAGANYGYTF,TGTGCCAGCAGTGCGGGGGCTAACTATGGCTACACCTTC
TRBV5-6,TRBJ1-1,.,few,CASNGRGYTEAFF,TGTGCCAGCAATGGAAGGGGCTACACTGAAGCTTTCTTT
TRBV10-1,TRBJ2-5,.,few,CASTSDRRGVETQYF,TGCGCCAGCACCTCGGACAGGAGGGGGGTAGAGACCCAGTACTTC
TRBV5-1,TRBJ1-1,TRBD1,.,CASSLELRGQGTEAFF,TGCGCCAGCAGCTTGGAACTCAGGGGGCAGGGGACTGAAGCTTTCTTT
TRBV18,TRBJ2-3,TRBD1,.,CASSSQGGTDTQYF,TGTGCCAGCTCATCCCAGGGGGGCACAGATACGCAGTATTTT